This entry is about one TCR beta chain. The data were obtained in a study of blood T cell repertoires in COVID-19. Study background: Material from acute and convalescent COVID-19 was sourced from the United States, Italy and Spain. Sources were T cells, B-cell-depleted T cells, or PBMCs; the material itself was cDNA or gDNA.

Authors' methods: Scientists estimated how many nucleated cells there were by amplifying reference gene primers. Libraries were prepared by immunoSEQ multiplex PCR; TCRdb keeps only in-frame clonotypes and omits some of them. D and trimming come from the DNA, and the V and J calls and clone size come from that table. The data contain roughly 200,000 clones, more than 70% of them singletons. The TCR sequence derives from a man aged 40-49 years with active or convalescent COVID-19. Source material: peripheral blood.

The chain's CDR3 is CASSFGTRSGDYGYTF. CDR3 in DNA: TGTGCCAGCAGCTTTGGGACCAGGAGCGGGGACTATGGCTACACCTTC. The chain carries TRBV5-4 and TRBJ1-2; possible D gene TRBD1, 5 bases. The CDR3 consists of 16 residues. Germline V lookup: CDR1 SGHNT, CDR2 YYREEE (reference sequence). Trimming cost V 2 bases and J 3 bases, with 17 bases left between them.